The count of the clone carrying this T cell receptor (beta chain) is one. Antigen specificity is unknown. This table comes from immunoSEQ multiplex PCR, and its TCRdb copy is limited to in-frame clones, with some not included. The repertoire holds about 35,000 clones, with about 92% as singletons. The record originates from a study of OX40 agonist ivuxolimab in advanced cancers. Looking at the study overall: The treatment was a fully human IgG2 OX40 agonist, ivuxolimab. Patients assigned to dose escalation were diagnosed with hepatocellular carcinoma, melanoma, renal cell or head and neck cancer.

Study-level points and caveats: The mean number of expanded clones was higher in CD8+ T cells than in CD4+. There were also nonresponders showing low normalized T-cell clonal expansion.

The TCR was taken from an adult with an advanced solid tumor such as melanoma, head and neck, liver or kidney cancer. Sample: CD4+ or CD8+ T cells sorted from blood, taken in a trial of the OX40 agonist ivuxolimab.

DNA for the CDR3: TGTGCCAGCAGCCCGGAGGGGACTAGCGGGGCCAGCTCCTACAATGAGCAGTTCTTC. Its translation: CASSPEGTSGASSYNEQFF. The gene calls are TRBV7-6 and TRBJ2-1; 13 positions match TRBD2. The V and J ends lost 5 bases and 0 bases, in that order; junction bases with no gene match: 10. Germline CDR1 is SGHVS and CDR2 is FNYEAQ. The CDR3 is 19 amino acids.